The rows below give T cell receptor beta chains drawn from one sample of a study of blood T cell repertoires in COVID-19. Libraries were prepared by immunoSEQ multiplex PCR; TCRdb keeps only in-frame clonotypes and omits some of them. This sample has 100,000 to 150,000 clones, with around 86% found just once. What was sequenced was peripheral blood. The receptors stem from a man aged 35 to 55 with active or convalescent COVID-19. The CDR3 runs from the conserved cysteine through the conserved F or W. A D gene is named only where the DNA matches it firmly. A row's size may be missing; if present it is once, few, many or a size class.

v_gene	d_gene	j_gene	abundance	CDR3nt	CDR3aa
TRBV3-1/TRBV3-2	NA	TRBJ2-5	NA	TGTGCCAGCAGCCAACAGGGTAGCGAGACCCAGTACTTC	CASSQQGSETQYF
TRBV6-5	TRBD1	TRBJ2-7	NA	TGTGCCAGCAGTTACTCGGGGACAGGGCCCTACGAGCAGTACTTC	CASSYSGTGPYEQYF
TRBV12-5	NA	TRBJ1-6	NA	TGTGCTAGTGGTTTGGCAGGGAATTCACCCCTCCACTTT	CASGLAGNSPLHF
TRBV5-6	NA	TRBJ2-5	once	TGTGCCAGCAGCTTGGCCCTAGCGCAAGAGACCCAGTACTTC	CASSLALAQETQYF
TRBV25-1	NA	TRBJ1-1	once	TGTGCCAGCAGTGAACAGAGGGAGAGAACTGAAGCTTTCTTT	CASSEQRERTEAFF
TRBV7-8	NA	TRBJ1-2	NA	TGTGCCAGCAGCTCACACAGCGGAACTCTCAACTATGGCTACACCTTC	CASSSHSGTLNYGYTF
TRBV4-2	NA	TRBJ1-4	once	TGTGCCAGCAGCCAAGAAGGGGGAGGGGGTAATGAAAAACTGTTTTTT	CASSQEGGGGNEKLFF
TRBV15	NA	TRBJ1-5	NA	TGTGCCACCAGCAGGGGAACAGGGAACCAGCCCCAGCATTTT	CATSRGTGNQPQHF
TRBV18	NA	TRBJ2-3	NA	TGTGCCAGCTCACCAGGGCATTTGCCAGATACGCAGTATTTT	CASSPGHLPDTQYF
TRBV6-4	NA	TRBJ2-3	few	TGTGCCAGCAGTGACTCGATTGAGGGGGGCACAGATACGCAGTATTTT	CASSDSIEGGTDTQYF
TRBV7-9	NA	TRBJ1-6	NA	TGTGCCAGCAGCTCCCTAGAGACAGTCTATAATTCACCCCTCCACTTT	CASSSLETVYNSPLHF
TRBV11-2	NA	TRBJ2-1	once	TGTGCCAGCAGCTTAGCGGCGGGGTGGGACGGTGAGCAGTTCTTC	CASSLAAGWDGEQFF
TRBV5-1	NA	TRBJ2-7	NA	TGCGCCAGCAGCTTGACAGAGGCGAGGGGGGAGCAGTACTTC	CASSLTEARGEQYF
TRBV10-3	NA	TRBJ1-4	NA	TGTGCCATCAGTGATGAGGAAACTGCTAATGAAAAACTGTTTTTT	CAISDEETANEKLFF
TRBV7-9	TRBD1	TRBJ1-5	NA	TGTGCCAGCAGCTCATACAGGGGTTTCGATCAGCCCCAGCATTTT	CASSSYRGFDQPQHF
TRBV10-3	TRBD1	TRBJ1-5	NA	TGTGCCATCAGTGAGACCGACAGGGGTAGCAATCAGCCCCAGCATTTT	CAISETDRGSNQPQHF
TRBV28	NA	TRBJ1-4	NA	TGTGCCAGCAGTTTAGTAGGGGTAGGCGAAAAACTGTTTTTT	CASSLVGVGEKLFF
TRBV6-5	NA	TRBJ2-7	NA	TGTGCCAGCAGTTACACCCCGGACAGATCCTACGAGCAGTACTTC	CASSYTPDRSYEQYF
TRBV10-3	TRBD1	TRBJ2-4	NA	TGTGCCAGTGCCGACAGGGGCGATACCAAAAACATTCAGTACTTC	CASADRGDTKNIQYF
TRBV6-5	NA	TRBJ2-1	NA	TGTGCCAGCAGTTACTCGGGGGGGCCACCCAATGAGCAGTTCTTC	CASSYSGGPPNEQFF
TRBV6-5	NA	TRBJ1-3	NA	TGTGCCAGCAGTTCCCGGAAACAGGGTCGCGGGAACACCATATATTTT	CASSSRKQGRGNTIYF
TRBV6-5	NA	TRBJ2-7	NA	TGTGCCAGCAGTTACTCGAGGGCAGGCAACTACGAGCAGTACTTC	CASSYSRAGNYEQYF
TRBV2	NA	TRBJ2-7	NA	TGTGCCAGCAGTGAATCAGGGTTCTACGAGCAGTACTTC	CASSESGFYEQYF
TRBV18	NA	TRBJ2-3	NA	TGTGCCAGCTCACCTGGAGGGGATACGCAGTATTTT	CASSPGGDTQYF
TRBV9	NA	TRBJ1-4	few	TGTGCCAGCAGCTCCAGCGGGGGAGAGGGGGAAAAACTGTTTTTT	CASSSSGGEGEKLFF
TRBV9	TRBD2	TRBJ2-1	few	TGTGCCAGCAGCGTAGGCACTAGCGGGGGGGCTGAGCAGTTCTTC	CASSVGTSGGAEQFF
TRBV7-3	NA	TRBJ2-3	few	TGTGCCAGCAGCCCCCCAGGGGCCACCGAGACGCAGTATTTT	CASSPPGATETQYF
TRBV7-2	TRBD1	TRBJ1-1	NA	TGTGCCAGCAGCTTAGAACGGACGACGGACAGGGTGGGTGAAGCTTTCTTT	CASSLERTTDRVGEAFF
TRBV19	NA	TRBJ2-7	NA	TGTGCCAGTAGTATGGGGGTCGGGAGCTACGAGCAGTACTTC	CASSMGVGSYEQYF
TRBV19	TRBD1	TRBJ1-3	NA	TGTGCCAGTAACTCCCCAGGGGGTTTTAACACCATATATTTT	CASNSPGGFNTIYF
TRBV7-8	TRBD1	TRBJ2-2	NA	TGTGCCAGCAGCTTAGCACCGGGACAGATTAACACCGGGGAGCTGTTTTTT	CASSLAPGQINTGELFF
TRBV29-1	NA	TRBJ2-2	NA	TGCAGCGGTCGGGACACCGGGGAGCTGTTTTTT	CSGRDTGELFF
TRBV7-2	NA	TRBJ2-5	NA	TGTGCCAGCACCCCCGGGGTTCGAGAGACCCAGTACTTC	CASTPGVRETQYF
TRBV10-3	NA	TRBJ2-1	NA	TGTGCCATAAGACCGGGACAAAACAATGAGCAGTTCTTC	CAIRPGQNNEQFF
TRBV5-1	TRBD1	TRBJ2-7	NA	TGCGCCAGCAGCTCGGATGGGACAGCTACCTACGAGCAGTACTTC	CASSSDGTATYEQYF
TRBV7-9	TRBD1	TRBJ2-2	NA	TGTGCCAGCAGCCGTACAGGGGACACCGGGGAGCTGTTTTTT	CASSRTGDTGELFF
TRBV5-6	NA	TRBJ2-1	NA	TGTGCCAGCAGCGGGGGGACTGTCCCCTACAATGAGCAGTTCTTC	CASSGGTVPYNEQFF
TRBV9	NA	TRBJ1-2	NA	TGTGCCAGCAGCATGGACAGTCACCGCGGCTACACCTTC	CASSMDSHRGYTF
TRBV10-1	TRBD2	TRBJ2-7	few	TGCGCCAGCAGGGATACTAGCGGGGGCTTCTACGAGCAGTACTTC	CASRDTSGGFYEQYF
TRBV15	NA	TRBJ1-4	NA	TGTGCCACCAGCAACTCCATCGACAGTGCAACTAATGAAAAACTGTTTTTT	CATSNSIDSATNEKLFF
TRBV7-2	TRBD1	TRBJ1-6	few	TGTGCCAGCAGCTTAGAGGGGACAGGACTCCACTTT	CASSLEGTGLHF
TRBV27	NA	TRBJ1-1	NA	TGTGCCAGCAGTTCCCGGAGTCGCACTGAAGCTTTCTTT	CASSSRSRTEAFF
TRBV3-1/TRBV3-2	TRBD2	TRBJ2-3	once	TGTGCCAGCAGCCTTCGGGGGGCAGATACGCAGTATTTT	CASSLRGADTQYF
TRBV12-5	TRBD2	TRBJ2-5	NA	TGTGCTAGTGGTTCAAAACTAGCGGGGGGGCAAGAGACCCAGTACTTC	CASGSKLAGGQETQYF
TRBV6-5	NA	TRBJ1-2	NA	TGTGCCAGCAGCGTTGCGGGGGACTATGGCTACACCTTC	CASSVAGDYGYTF
TRBV30	TRBD2	TRBJ2-7	NA	TGTGCCTGGAGTGTGAGCGGGGGGTTCTACGAGCAGTACTTC	CAWSVSGGFYEQYF
TRBV29-1	NA	TRBJ2-7	NA	TGCAGCGCCCACCGGGGGTACGAGCAGTACTTC	CSAHRGYEQYF
TRBV5-6	TRBD1	TRBJ2-5	NA	TGTGCCAGCAGCGTTTTCGGGACAGGGGGGGAGACCCAGTACTTC	CASSVFGTGGETQYF
TRBV9	NA	TRBJ1-1	NA	TGTGCCAGCAGCGTGACACCGAACACTGAAGCTTTCTTT	CASSVTPNTEAFF